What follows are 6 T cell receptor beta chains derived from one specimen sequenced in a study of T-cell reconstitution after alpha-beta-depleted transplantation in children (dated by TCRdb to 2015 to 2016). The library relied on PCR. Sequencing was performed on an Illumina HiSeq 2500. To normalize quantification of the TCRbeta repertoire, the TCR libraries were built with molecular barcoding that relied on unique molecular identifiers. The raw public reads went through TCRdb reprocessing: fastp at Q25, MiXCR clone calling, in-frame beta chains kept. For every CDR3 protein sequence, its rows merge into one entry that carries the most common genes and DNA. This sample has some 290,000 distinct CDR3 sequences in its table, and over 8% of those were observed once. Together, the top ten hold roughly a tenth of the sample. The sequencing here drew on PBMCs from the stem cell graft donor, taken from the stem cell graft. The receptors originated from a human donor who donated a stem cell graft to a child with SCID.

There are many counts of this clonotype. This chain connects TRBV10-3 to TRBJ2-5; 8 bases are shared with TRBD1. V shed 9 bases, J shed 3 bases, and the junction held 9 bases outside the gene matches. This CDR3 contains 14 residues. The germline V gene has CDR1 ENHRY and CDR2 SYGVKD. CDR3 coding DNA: TGTGCCATTAGACAGGGGACCGTGGAAGAGACCCAGTACTTC. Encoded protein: CAIRQGTVEETQYF.

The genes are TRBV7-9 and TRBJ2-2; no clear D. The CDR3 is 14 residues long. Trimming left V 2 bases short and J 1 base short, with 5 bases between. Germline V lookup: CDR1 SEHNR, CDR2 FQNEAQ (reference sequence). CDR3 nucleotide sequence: TGTGCCAGCAGCTTAAACCAGAACACCGGGGAGCTGTTTTTT. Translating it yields CASSLNQNTGELFF.

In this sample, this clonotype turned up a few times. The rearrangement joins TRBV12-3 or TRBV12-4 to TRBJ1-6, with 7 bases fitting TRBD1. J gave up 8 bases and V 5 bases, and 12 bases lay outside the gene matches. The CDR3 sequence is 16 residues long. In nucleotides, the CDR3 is TGTGCCAGCAGTGCCTCCTGGCAGGGGACAGATTCACCCCTCCACTTT. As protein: CASSASWQGTDSPLHF.

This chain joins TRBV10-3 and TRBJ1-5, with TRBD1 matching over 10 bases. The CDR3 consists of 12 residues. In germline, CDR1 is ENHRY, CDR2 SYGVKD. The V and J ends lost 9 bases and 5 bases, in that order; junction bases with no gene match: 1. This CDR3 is CAIGQGDQPQHF. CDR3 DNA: TGTGCCATAGGACAGGGGGATCAGCCCCAGCATTTT.

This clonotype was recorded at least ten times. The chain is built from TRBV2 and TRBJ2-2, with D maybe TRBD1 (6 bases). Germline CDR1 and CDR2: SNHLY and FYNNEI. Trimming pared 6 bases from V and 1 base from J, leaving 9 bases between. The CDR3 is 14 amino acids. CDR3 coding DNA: TGTGCCAGCAGACCGGACAGGAACACCGGGGAGCTGTTTTTT. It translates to CASRPDRNTGELFF.

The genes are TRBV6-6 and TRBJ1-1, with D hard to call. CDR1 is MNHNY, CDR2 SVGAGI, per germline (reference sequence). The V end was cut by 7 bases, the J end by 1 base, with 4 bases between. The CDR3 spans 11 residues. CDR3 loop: CASKTNTEAFF. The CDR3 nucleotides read TGTGCCAGCAAAACGAACACTGAAGCTTTCTTT.